This T cell receptor beta chain was retrieved from a study of blood T cell repertoires in COVID-19. Study at large: Sites in the United States, Italy and Spain provided acute and convalescent COVID-19 samples. PBMCs, B-cell-depleted T cells, or T cells provided the cDNA or gDNA that made up the material.

Authors' methods: The assay estimated nucleated cells by amplifying reference gene primers. Measured with immunoSEQ multiplex PCR; TCRdb has only the in-frame clones, and not every one. From that table come the V and J calls and clone size; the DNA was used to work out D and trimming. The sample includes about 69,000 clones, roughly 89% of them seen just once. V lost 3 bases to trimming and J lost 5 bases; unmatched junction nucleotides: 7. This CDR3 region has 15 residues. Germline CDR1 reads LNHDA; CDR2 reads SQIVND (reference sequence). The V call is TRBV19, the J call TRBJ2-7; 10 nucleotides line up with TRBD2. This sequence was found in a man between 50 and 59 years old with acute or convalescent COVID-19. The sequencing input was peripheral blood. CDR3 sequence: CASSIAASGSDEQYF. For the CDR3, the DNA is TGTGCCAGTAGTATCGCGGCTAGCGGGAGTGACGAGCAGTACTTC.